The 31 T cell receptor beta chains below were found in one sample sequenced in a study of CD8+ T cells in alopecia areata. Extracted RNA was reverse transcribed into cDNA, the sequencing template. The table came from immunoSEQ multiplex PCR; TCRdb's copy has only in-frame clones and leaves some out. This sample has 150,000 to 160,000 clones; 45% to 60% occur once, and the top ten carry roughly a fifth. The sample in question was CD8+ T cells sorted from blood, obtained at week 0. All receptors derive from a human donor with alopecia areata.

The rearrangement joins TRBV10-2 to TRBJ1-2, with TRBD1 matching over 9 bases. V trimming: 3 bases; J trimming: 4 bases; junction bases outside the gene matches: 15. The CDR3 runs 18 residues. The germline CDR1 and CDR2 sequences are WSHSY and SAAADI. The CDR3 coding sequence is TGCGCCAGCAGTGAATTTTTGGGACAGGGAATGCTAGGCTATGGCTACACCTTC. Its translation: CASSEFLGQGMLGYGYTF.

The V and J genes are TRBV27 and TRBJ2-7; D gene ambiguous. The V end was cut by 5 bases, the J end by 3 bases, with 11 bases between. CDR3 length: 13 amino acids. In germline, CDR1 is MNHEY, CDR2 SMNVEV (reference sequence). As DNA, the CDR3 is TGTGCCAGCAGTCATGGAATGGGCTACGAGCAGTACTTC. This gives the protein CASSHGMGYEQYF.

V is TRBV29-1 and J is TRBJ2-3, with 7 bases fitting TRBD1. The germline V gene encodes CDR1 SQVTM and CDR2 ANQGSEA. V was clipped by 2 bases and J by 3 bases; unmatched bases: 2. This CDR3 region has 13 residues. CDR3 bases: TGCAGCGTTGAACCGGGACAGACAGATACGCAGTATTTT. Its translation: CSVEPGQTDTQYF.

This clone was seen only once. The V call is TRBV30, the J call TRBJ1-2; D perhaps matches TRBD1 (5 bases). Trimming cost V 2 bases and J 6 bases, with 16 bases left between them. The CDR3 contains 14 residues. The germline V gene encodes CDR1 GTSNPN and CDR2 SVGIG (reference sequence). The CDR3 sequence is CAWSPGTAGHGYTF. In nucleotides, the CDR3 is TGTGCCTGGAGTCCCGGGACCGCCGGCCATGGCTACACCTTC.

V is TRBV13 and J is TRBJ2-2; a weak D match, TRBD1 (6 bases). This CDR3 has 17 residues. Germline CDR1 reads PRHDT; CDR2 reads FYEKMQ (reference sequence). The V end lost 5 bases, the J end lost 2 bases, and 18 bases lay between the germline ends. The CDR3 DNA follows: TGTGCCAGCAGCCAGGGGAACCCAGGGGCCAACACCGGGGAGCTGTTTTTT. This sequence encodes CASSQGNPGANTGELFF.

The V and J genes are TRBV25-1 and TRBJ1-6; the D is unclear. V lost 2 bases to trimming and J lost 5 bases, with 7 bases between them. The CDR3 length is 14 residues. Looked up from germline, CDR1 is MGHDK and CDR2 is SYGVNS. The DNA of the CDR3 is TGTGCCAGCAGTGAAGGACCGGATAATTCACCCCTCCACTTT. The encoded protein is CASSEGPDNSPLHF.

This chain connects TRBV27 to TRBJ1-5; 9 positions match TRBD1. Germline V gene data show CDR1 as MNHEY and CDR2 as SMNVEV (reference sequence). The CDR3 length is 15 residues. V shed 2 bases and J 7 bases; nucleotides not matched to a gene: 6. CDR3 in amino acids: CASSLGGQGEQPQHF. CDR3 bases: TGTGCCAGCAGTTTAGGGGGACAGGGTGAGCAGCCCCAGCATTTT.

V usage is TRBV5-6 and J usage is TRBJ1-2; 8 bases align to TRBD1. Germline V lookup: CDR1 SGHDT, CDR2 YYEEEE. The CDR3 is 13 amino acids. V trimming: 4 bases; J trimming: 7 bases; junction bases outside the gene matches: 6. CDR3 nucleotide sequence: TGTGCCAGCAGCCTGGGGACAGGCCTTGGCTACACCTTC. This translates into CASSLGTGLGYTF.

This rearrangement joins TRBV14 to TRBJ2-6, with no clear D. The V and J ends lost 5 bases and 4 bases respectively, with 6 bases between them. The CDR3 is made up of 13 amino acids. Germline V CDR1 and CDR2: SGHDN, FVKESK. In nucleotides, the CDR3 is TGTGCCAGCAGCTTCGGGGGGGCCAACGTCCTGACTTTC. It codes for CASSFGGANVLTF.

V usage is TRBV30 and J usage is TRBJ2-1, with 8 bases fitting TRBD2. CDR1 and CDR2 from the germline V gene are GTSNPN and SVGIG (reference sequence). This CDR3 contains 14 residues. The V segment lost 4 bases and the J segment 4 bases; nucleotides outside the gene matches: 6. CDR3 loop: CAWTDSGVYNEQFF. As DNA, the CDR3 is TGTGCCTGGACGGATAGCGGGGTGTACAATGAGCAGTTCTTC.

J is TRBJ1-4 and V is TRBV9; D uncertain. Germline CDR1 SGDLS, CDR2 YYNGEE. The length of the CDR3 is 15 residues. The germline V and J ends were trimmed by 0 bases and 6 bases, with 12 bases remaining between them. CDR3 protein: CASSVGDGGYEKLFF. The CDR3 DNA follows: TGTGCCAGCAGCGTAGGAGACGGTGGGTATGAAAAACTGTTTTTT.

The gene calls are TRBV11-2 and TRBJ2-1, with D uncertain. The length of the CDR3 is 15 residues. Germline CDR1 is SGHAT and CDR2 is FQNNGV. V lost 4 bases, J lost 3 bases, and 13 bases lay in between. Written as DNA, the CDR3 is TGTGCCAGCAGCTCCCGACTCGGCAACTACAATGAGCAGTTCTTC. It specifies CASSSRLGNYNEQFF.

This clone was detected a few times. V and J are TRBV6-1 and TRBJ2-3; D ambiguous. The CDR3 runs to 14 residues. Trimming took 5 bases from V and 3 from J, leaving 12 bases between them. Germline CDR1 MNHNS, CDR2 SASEGT. CDR3 in DNA: TGTGCCAGCAGTCTCTCGGGCGGAACAGATACGCAGTATTTT. It translates to CASSLSGGTDTQYF.

The chain recombines TRBV29-1 with TRBJ2-1; D is unclear. Germline CDR1 reads SQVTM; CDR2 reads ANQGSEA. This CDR3 region has 13 residues. Trimming removed 2 bases at V and 6 bases at J, with 11 bases between. The CDR3 loop reads CSVEPPGLNEQFF. CDR3 DNA: TGCAGCGTTGAACCGCCAGGTCTCAATGAGCAGTTCTTC.

This clone occurred a few times. V usage is TRBV6-5 and J usage is TRBJ2-5; D gene uncertain. The DNA end favors TRBJ2-7, so the J call may be wrong. Germline CDR1 MNHEY, CDR2 SVGAGI. This CDR3 is built from 13 residues. The CDR3 bases are TGTGCCAGCAGTTACAGTGAATCCTACGAGCAGTACTTC. The encoded protein is CASSYSESYEQYF.

J is TRBJ2-1 and V is TRBV4-3, with a tentative D call TRBD1 (5 bases). The CDR3 extends over 17 amino acids. Germline V gene lookup returns CDR1 LGHNA and CDR2 YSLEER. With 4 bases removed from V and 0 bases from J, the gap between germline ends came to 16 bases. The CDR3 spells CASSPRTGRGSYNEQFF. The CDR3 DNA reads TGCGCCAGCAGCCCCCGCACCGGAAGGGGCTCCTACAATGAGCAGTTCTTC.

The DNA of the CDR3 is TGTGCCAGCAGCGTAAGTAGCGGGGCCTACGAGCAGTACTTC. Translation: CASSVSSGAYEQYF. The genes are TRBV7-6 and TRBJ2-7, with 8 bases aligning to TRBD2. The V gene end was trimmed by 5 bases and the J gene end by 2 bases; junction bases not matched to a gene: 5. The CDR3 is 14 amino acids. Germline V gene lookup returns CDR1 SGHVS and CDR2 FNYEAQ. The whole variable domain, filled in from reference TRBV7-6 and TRBJ2-7, reads GAGVSQSPRYKVTKRGQDVALRCDPISGHVSLYWYRQALGQGPEFLTYFNYEAQQDKSGLPNDRFSAERPEGSISTLTIQRTEQRDSAMYRCASSVSSGAYEQYFGPGTRLTVT.

This clone was picked up a small number of times. The rearrangement joins TRBV13 to TRBJ2-7, with unresolved D. The length of the CDR3 is 12 residues. CDR1 is PRHDT, CDR2 FYEKMQ, per germline (reference sequence). Trimming removed 4 bases from V and 5 bases from J, with 9 bases in between. This CDR3 is CASSSLEDEQYF. CDR3 in DNA: TGTGCCAGCAGCTCTCTAGAAGACGAGCAGTACTTC.

The rearrangement joins TRBV14 to TRBJ1-2; 12 positions match TRBD1. With 4 bases clipped from V and 2 bases from J, the junction kept 11 bases outside the gene matches. Germline V CDR1 and CDR2: SGHDN, FVKESK. The CDR3 spans 18 residues. In DNA, the CDR3 is TGTGCCAGCAGCCTACCGGGACAGGGGGCCCGGAGGAACTATGGCTACACCTTC. As protein: CASSLPGQGARRNYGYTF.

This clone was detected only a few times. The chain recombines TRBV6-4 with TRBJ2-5; 14 bases line up with TRBD2. J gave up 2 bases and V 5 bases, and 7 bases lay outside the gene matches. This CDR3 has 17 residues. The germline V gene encodes CDR1 MRHNA and CDR2 SNTAGT. The CDR3 reads CASSYGLAGGSQETQYF. CDR3 bases: TGTGCCAGCAGTTACGGACTAGCGGGGGGATCTCAAGAGACCCAGTACTTC.

This clone was counted between two and nine times. In nucleotides, the CDR3 is TGTGCTAGTGCCTCAGGGATCGATACGCAGTATTTT. It codes for CASASGIDTQYF. This rearrangement joins TRBV12-5 to TRBJ2-3, with a possible D match to TRBD1 (5 bases). The germline V and J ends were trimmed by 7 bases and 6 bases, with 11 bases remaining between them. This CDR3 spans 12 amino acids. The germline gives CDR1 LGHNT, CDR2 FRNRAP.

The rearrangement links TRBV4-3 to TRBJ1-2; D is unresolved. The CDR3 consists of 17 residues. Between the trimmed V and J ends, which lost 1 base and 7 bases, there was a span of 22 bases. CDR1 LGHNA and CDR2 YSLEER come from the germline V gene. This CDR3 reads CASSQVGGTSPTRGYTF. DNA of the CDR3: TGCGCCAGCAGCCAAGTCGGTGGTACGTCCCCGACACGTGGCTACACCTTC.

The chain combines TRBV19 with TRBJ1-5, with no clear D. Germline loops: CDR1 LNHDA, CDR2 SQIVND (reference sequence). V lost 1 base and J 3 bases, leaving 7 bases between the germline ends. This CDR3 comprises 14 residues. The CDR3 sequence: CASSIGGINQPQHF. The CDR3 region has the DNA TGTGCCAGTAGTATAGGAGGGATCAATCAGCCCCAGCATTTT. The whole variable domain, filled in from reference TRBV19 and TRBJ1-5, reads DGGITQSPKYLFRKEGQNVTLSCEQNLNHDAMYWYRQDPGQGLRLIYYSQIVNDFQKGDIAEGYSVSREKKESFPLTVTSAQKNPTAFYLCASSIGGINQPQHFGDGTRLSIL.

V and J are TRBV25-1 and TRBJ2-3, with D uncertain. Trimming removed 4 bases from V and 4 bases from J, with 3 bases in between. CDR1 is MGHDK and CDR2 is SYGVNS in the germline V gene. The CDR3 totals 11 residues. The CDR3 sequence: CASSGADTQYF. In DNA, the CDR3 is TGTGCCAGCAGTGGTGCAGATACGCAGTATTTT.

This clone occurred a few times. V gene TRBV5-1 combines with J gene TRBJ2-4, with a weak D call TRBD2 (5 bases). V lost 4 bases and J 2 bases, leaving 16 bases between the germline ends. From germline, CDR1 is SGHRS and CDR2 YFSETQ. There are 16 residues in the CDR3. This chain's CDR3 is CASSPGLARPKNIQYF. Here the CDR3 DNA reads TGCGCCAGCAGCCCTGGACTGGCCCGTCCCAAAAACATTCAGTACTTC.

The chain combines TRBV10-3 with TRBJ1-2; tentatively, D is TRBD1 (6 bases). Germline CDR1 ENHRY, CDR2 SYGVKD. The CDR3 is made up of 12 amino acids. V dropped 8 bases and J dropped 6 bases, with 13 bases sitting between them. CDR3 DNA: TGTGCCATCGGTACCTCAGGGGATGGCTACACCTTC. Its translation: CAIGTSGDGYTF.

The chain employs TRBV28 and TRBJ1-5; D gene uncertain. The CDR3 covers 13 residues. The germline CDR1 and CDR2 sequences are MDHEN and SYDVKM. Trimming cost V 6 bases and J 4 bases, with 10 bases left between them. This CDR3 is CASSRDGNQPQHF. The CDR3 DNA is TGTGCCAGCAGCCGAGACGGAAATCAGCCCCAGCATTTT. Full variable domain (outside the CDR3, taken from reference TRBV28 and TRBJ1-5): DVKVTQSSRYLVKRTGEKVFLECVQDMDHENMFWYRQDPGLGLRLIYFSYDVKMKEKGDIPEGYSVSREKKERFSLILESASTNQTSMYLCASSRDGNQPQHFGDGTRLSIL.

The V gene is TRBV29-1, the J gene TRBJ1-2; no clear D gene. This CDR3 spans 13 amino acids. The germline gives CDR1 SQVTM, CDR2 ANQGSEA. The V end lost 7 bases, the J end lost 5 bases, and 17 bases lay between the germline ends. The CDR3 here is CSGKMGPTYGYTF. CDR3 in DNA: TGCAGCGGAAAGATGGGTCCGACTTATGGCTACACCTTC. The full variable domain, completed using reference TRBV29-1 and TRBJ1-2, is SAVISQKPSRDICQRGTSLTIQCQVDSQVTMMFWYRQQPGQSLTLIATANQGSEATYESGFVIDKFPISRPNLTFSTLTVSNMSPEDSSIYLCSGKMGPTYGYTFGSGTRLTVV.

The V and J genes are TRBV5-8 and TRBJ1-5, with D maybe TRBD1 (6 bases). The V and J ends lost 4 bases and 4 bases respectively, with 21 bases between them. Germline lookup yields CDR1 SGHTS and CDR2 YDEGEE. The CDR3 runs to 17 residues. The CDR3 reads CASSLHDRSVWNQPQHF. The DNA of the CDR3 is TGTGCCAGCAGCCTACACGACAGGAGCGTATGGAATCAGCCCCAGCATTTT.

The V gene is TRBV12-5, the J gene TRBJ2-4; D ambiguous. CDR1 is LGHNT, CDR2 FRNRAP, per germline. The V end was cut by 3 bases, the J end by 0 bases, with 0 bases between. The CDR3 length is 12 residues. As DNA, the CDR3 is TGTGCTAGTGGTTTAGCCAAAAACATTCAGTACTTC. It translates to CASGLAKNIQYF.

The rearrangement links TRBV25-1 to TRBJ1-4; no firm D call. Per the germline V gene, CDR1 is MGHDK and CDR2 is SYGVNS. Trimming took off 2 bases at V and 5 bases at J, with 15 bases between the two ends. The CDR3 loop spans 16 amino acids. CDR3 residues: CASSEDPGALNEKLFF. The CDR3 DNA reads TGTGCCAGCAGTGAAGACCCAGGCGCCCTAAATGAAAAACTGTTTTTT.